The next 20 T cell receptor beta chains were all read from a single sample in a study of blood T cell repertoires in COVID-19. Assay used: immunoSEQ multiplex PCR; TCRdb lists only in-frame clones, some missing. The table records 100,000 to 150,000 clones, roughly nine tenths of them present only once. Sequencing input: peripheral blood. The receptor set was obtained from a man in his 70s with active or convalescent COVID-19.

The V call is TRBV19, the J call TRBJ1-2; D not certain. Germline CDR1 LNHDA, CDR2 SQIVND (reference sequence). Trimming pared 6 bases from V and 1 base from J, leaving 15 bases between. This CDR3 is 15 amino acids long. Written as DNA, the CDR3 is TGTGCCAGTAGGATGGGGTCAGGAGGTAACTATGGCTACACCTTC. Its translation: CASRMGSGGNYGYTF.

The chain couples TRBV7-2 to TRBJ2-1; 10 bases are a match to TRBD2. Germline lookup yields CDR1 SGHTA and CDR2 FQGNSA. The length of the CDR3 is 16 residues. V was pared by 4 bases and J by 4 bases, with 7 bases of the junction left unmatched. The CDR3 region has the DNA TGTGCCAGCAGCTCAGGACTAGCGGACGTTTACAATGAGCAGTTCTTC. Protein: CASSSGLADVYNEQFF.

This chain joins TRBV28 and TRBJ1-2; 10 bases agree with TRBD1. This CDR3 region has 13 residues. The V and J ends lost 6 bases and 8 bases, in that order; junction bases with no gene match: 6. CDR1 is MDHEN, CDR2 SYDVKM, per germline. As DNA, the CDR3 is TGTGCCAGCAGCCCCGGACAGGGGGACGGCTACACCTTC. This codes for CASSPGQGDGYTF.

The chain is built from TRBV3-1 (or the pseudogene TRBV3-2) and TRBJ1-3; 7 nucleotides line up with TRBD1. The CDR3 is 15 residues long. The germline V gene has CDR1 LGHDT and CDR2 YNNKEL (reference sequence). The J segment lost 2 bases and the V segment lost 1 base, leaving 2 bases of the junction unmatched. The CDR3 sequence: CASSQVTGTGNTIYF. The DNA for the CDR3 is TGTGCCAGCAGCCAAGTGACAGGGACTGGAAACACCATATATTTT.

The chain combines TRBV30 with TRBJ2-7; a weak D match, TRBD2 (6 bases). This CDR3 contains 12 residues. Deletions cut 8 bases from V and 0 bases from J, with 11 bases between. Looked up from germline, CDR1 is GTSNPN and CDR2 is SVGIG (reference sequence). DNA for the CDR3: TGTGCCCAGCGGGCAAGCTCCTACGAGCAGTACTTC. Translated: CAQRASSYEQYF.

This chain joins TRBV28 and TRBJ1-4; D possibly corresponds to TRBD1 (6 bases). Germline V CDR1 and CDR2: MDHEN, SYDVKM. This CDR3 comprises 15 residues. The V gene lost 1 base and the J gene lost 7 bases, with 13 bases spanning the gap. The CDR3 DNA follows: TGTGCCAGCAGTTTATTTTCGGGGGGCGGTGAAAAACTGTTTTTT. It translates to CASSLFSGGGEKLFF.

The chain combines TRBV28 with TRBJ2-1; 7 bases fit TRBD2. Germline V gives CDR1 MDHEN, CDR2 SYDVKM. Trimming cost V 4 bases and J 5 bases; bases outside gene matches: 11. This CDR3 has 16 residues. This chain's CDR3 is CASSSLGSGFHNEQFF. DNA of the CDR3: TGTGCCAGCAGTTCCCTAGGTAGCGGGTTCCACAATGAGCAGTTCTTC.

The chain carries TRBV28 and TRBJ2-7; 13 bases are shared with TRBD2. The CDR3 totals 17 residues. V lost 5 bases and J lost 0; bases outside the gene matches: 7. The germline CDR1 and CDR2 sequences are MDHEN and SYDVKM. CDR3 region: CASSPGGLAGSSYEQYF. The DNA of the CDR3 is TGTGCCAGCAGTCCCGGGGGACTAGCGGGAAGCTCCTACGAGCAGTACTTC.

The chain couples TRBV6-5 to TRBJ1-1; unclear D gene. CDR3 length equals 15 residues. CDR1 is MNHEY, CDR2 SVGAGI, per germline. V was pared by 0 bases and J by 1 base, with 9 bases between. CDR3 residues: CASSYSWSQNTEAFF. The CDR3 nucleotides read TGTGCCAGCAGTTACTCATGGTCACAGAACACTGAAGCTTTCTTT.

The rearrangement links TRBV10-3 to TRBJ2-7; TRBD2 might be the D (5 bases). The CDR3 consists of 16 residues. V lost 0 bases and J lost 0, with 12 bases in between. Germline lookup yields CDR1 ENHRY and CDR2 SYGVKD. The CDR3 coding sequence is TGTGCCATCAGTGAGTCAGCGGTGACCCTCTCCTACGAGCAGTACTTC. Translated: CAISESAVTLSYEQYF.

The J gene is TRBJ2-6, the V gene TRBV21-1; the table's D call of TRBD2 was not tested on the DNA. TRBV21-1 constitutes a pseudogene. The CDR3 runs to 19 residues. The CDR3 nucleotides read TGTGCCAGCAGCAAACCCGGATTGAAGGAGAGGGAGGAGGCCAACGTCCTGACTTTC. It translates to CASSKPGLKEREEANVLTF.

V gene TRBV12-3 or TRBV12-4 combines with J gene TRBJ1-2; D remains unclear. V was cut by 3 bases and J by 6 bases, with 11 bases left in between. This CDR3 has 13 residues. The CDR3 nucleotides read TGTGCCAGCAGTTTCAAGGCGGTGGATGGCTACACCTTC. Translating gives CASSFKAVDGYTF.

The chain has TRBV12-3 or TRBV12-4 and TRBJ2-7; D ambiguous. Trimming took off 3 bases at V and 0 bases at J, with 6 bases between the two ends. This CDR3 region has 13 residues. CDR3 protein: CASSFASSYEQYF. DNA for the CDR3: TGTGCCAGCAGTTTCGCTAGCTCCTACGAGCAGTACTTC.

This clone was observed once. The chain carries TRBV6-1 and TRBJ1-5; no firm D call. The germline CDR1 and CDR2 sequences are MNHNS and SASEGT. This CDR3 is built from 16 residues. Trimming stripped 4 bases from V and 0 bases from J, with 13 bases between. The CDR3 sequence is CASSGGGTYSNQPQHF. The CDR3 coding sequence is TGTGCCAGCAGTGGGGGAGGAACTTATAGCAATCAGCCCCAGCATTTT.

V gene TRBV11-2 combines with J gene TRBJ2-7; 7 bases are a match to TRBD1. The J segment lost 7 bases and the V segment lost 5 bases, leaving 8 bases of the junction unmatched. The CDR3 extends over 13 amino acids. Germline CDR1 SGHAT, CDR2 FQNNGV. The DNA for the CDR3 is TGTGCCAGCAGCCCACAGGGGTTAAGGGAGCAGTACTTC. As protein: CASSPQGLREQYF. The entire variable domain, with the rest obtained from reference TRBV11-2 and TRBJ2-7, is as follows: EAGVAQSPRYKIIEKRQSVAFWCNPISGHATLYWYQQILGQGPKLLIQFQNNGVVDDSQLPKDRFSAERLKGVDSTLKIQPAKLEDSAVYLCASSPQGLREQYFGPGTRLTVT.

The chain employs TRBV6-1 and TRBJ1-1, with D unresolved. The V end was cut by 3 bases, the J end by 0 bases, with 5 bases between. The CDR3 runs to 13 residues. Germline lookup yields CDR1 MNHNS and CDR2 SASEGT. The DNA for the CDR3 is TGTGCCAGCAGTGACCAATTGAACACTGAAGCTTTCTTT. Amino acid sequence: CASSDQLNTEAFF.

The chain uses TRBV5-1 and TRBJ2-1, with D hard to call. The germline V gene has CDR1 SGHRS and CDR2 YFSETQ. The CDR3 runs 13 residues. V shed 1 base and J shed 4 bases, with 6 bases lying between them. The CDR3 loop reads CASSLIGYNEQFF. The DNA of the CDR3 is TGCGCCAGCAGCTTGATCGGGTACAATGAGCAGTTCTTC.

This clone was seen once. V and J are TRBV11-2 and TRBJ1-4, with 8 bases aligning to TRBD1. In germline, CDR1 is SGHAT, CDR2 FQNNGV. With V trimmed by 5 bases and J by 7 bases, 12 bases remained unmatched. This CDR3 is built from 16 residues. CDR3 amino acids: CASSRDPDRAVEKLFF. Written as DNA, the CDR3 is TGTGCCAGCAGCCGGGATCCGGACAGGGCGGTTGAAAAACTGTTTTTT.

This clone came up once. CDR3 protein: CASSWGLGPGYEQFF. CDR3 in DNA: TGTGCCAGCAGCTGGGGACTAGGCCCCGGGTATGAGCAGTTCTTC. This chain links TRBV5-6 with TRBJ2-1; 8 bases map to TRBD2. This CDR3 is built from 15 residues. V was clipped by 3 bases and J by 8 bases; unmatched bases: 10. Per the germline V gene, CDR1 is SGHDT and CDR2 is YYEEEE. Together with reference TRBV5-6 and TRBJ2-1, the CDR3 gives the full variable domain: DAGVTQSPTHLIKTRGQQVTLRCSPKSGHDTVSWYQQALGQGPQFIFQYYEEEERQRGNFPDRFSGHQFPNYSSELNVNALLLGDSALYLCASSWGLGPGYEQFFGPGTRLTVL.

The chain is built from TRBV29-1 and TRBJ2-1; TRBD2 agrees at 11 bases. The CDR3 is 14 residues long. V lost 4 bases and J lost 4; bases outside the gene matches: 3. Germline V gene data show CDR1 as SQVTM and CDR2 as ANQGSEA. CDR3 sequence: CSVARLAGYNEQFF. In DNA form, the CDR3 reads TGCAGCGTTGCCCGACTAGCGGGATACAATGAGCAGTTCTTC.